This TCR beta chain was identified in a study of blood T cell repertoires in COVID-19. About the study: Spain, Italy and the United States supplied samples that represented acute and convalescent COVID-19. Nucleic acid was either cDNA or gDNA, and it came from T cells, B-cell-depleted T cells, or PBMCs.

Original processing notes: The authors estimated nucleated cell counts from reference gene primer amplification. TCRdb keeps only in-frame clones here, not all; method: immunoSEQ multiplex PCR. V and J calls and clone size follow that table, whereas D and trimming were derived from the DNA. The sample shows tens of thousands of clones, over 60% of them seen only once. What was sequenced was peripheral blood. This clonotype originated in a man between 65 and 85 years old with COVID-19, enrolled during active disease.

CDR3 region: CASTRGSNTGELFF. For the CDR3, the DNA is TGTGCCAGCACAAGGGGATCGAACACCGGGGAGCTGTTTTTT. The chain couples TRBV2 to TRBJ2-2, with a possible D match to TRBD1 (5 bases). CDR3 length equals 14 residues. The germline V gene encodes CDR1 SNHLY and CDR2 FYNNEI. With 7 bases removed from V and 0 bases from J, the gap between germline ends came to 9 bases. Full variable domain (remainder filled in from reference TRBV2 and TRBJ2-2): EPEVTQTPSHQVTQMGQEVILRCVPISNHLYFYWYRQILGQKVEFLVSFYNNEISEKSEIFDDQFSVERPDGSNFTLKIRSTKLEDSAMYFCASTRGSNTGELFFGEGSRLTVL.